The entry below describes one TCR beta chain. Antigen specificity is unknown. The CDR3 loop spans 13 amino acids. The germline V and J ends were trimmed by 0 bases and 2 bases, with 4 bases remaining between them. Germline-derived CDR1 and CDR2 are SGHVS and FQNEAQ. Sequenced by immunoSEQ multiplex PCR; TCRdb stores in-frame clones only, minus some. The sample includes 45,000 to 55,000 clones, about nine tenths of them seen just once. This record belongs to a study of a mutant IDH1 vaccine in newly diagnosed glioma. Study in general: Treated patients comprised around 62% males and roughly 40% females, mean age about 38 years. Patients' prior therapy spanned radiotherapy, temozolomide, or both; most underwent both.

Broader study findings: Evidence of vaccine-induced immune responses was documented in approximately 93% of patients.

Time point indicated: baseline, week 1 (first vaccination visit). Described treatment: pre-vaccination baseline after standard-of-care therapy. Every donor had a new WHO grade 3 or 4 astrocytoma that was IDH1-mutant, with loss of nuclear ATRX. Sequences were derived from PBMCs, sampled from a glioma patient treated with radiotherapy, temozolomide or both. This receptor was taken from a man aged 35-49 years with glioma. The chain combines TRBV7-8 with TRBJ1-2; unclear D gene. The DNA of the CDR3 is TGTGCCAGCAGCTTAGCAGGGAACTATGGCTACACCTTC. Its translation is CASSLAGNYGYTF.